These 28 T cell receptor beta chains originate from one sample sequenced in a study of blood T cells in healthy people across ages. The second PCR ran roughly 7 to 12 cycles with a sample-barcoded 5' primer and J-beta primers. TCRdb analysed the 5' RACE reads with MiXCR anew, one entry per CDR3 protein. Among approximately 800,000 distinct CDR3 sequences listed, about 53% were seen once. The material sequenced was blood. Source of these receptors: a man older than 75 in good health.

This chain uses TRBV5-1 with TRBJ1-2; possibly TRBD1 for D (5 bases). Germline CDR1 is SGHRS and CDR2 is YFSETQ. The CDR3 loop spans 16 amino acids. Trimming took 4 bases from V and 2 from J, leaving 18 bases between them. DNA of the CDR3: TGCGCCAGCAGCATCCCCGGGACCCCCGTCAACTATGGCTACACCTTC. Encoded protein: CASSIPGTPVNYGYTF.

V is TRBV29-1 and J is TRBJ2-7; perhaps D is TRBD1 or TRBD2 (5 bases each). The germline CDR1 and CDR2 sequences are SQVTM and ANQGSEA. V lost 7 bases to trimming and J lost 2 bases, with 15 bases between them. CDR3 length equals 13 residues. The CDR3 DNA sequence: TGCAGCGCCGGGGACGGCCAGACCTACGAGCAGTACTTC. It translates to CSAGDGQTYEQYF.

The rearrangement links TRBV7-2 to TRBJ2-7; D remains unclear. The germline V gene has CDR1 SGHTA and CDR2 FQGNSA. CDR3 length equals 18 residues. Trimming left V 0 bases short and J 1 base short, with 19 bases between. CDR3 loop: CASSLAPQDGAASYEQYF. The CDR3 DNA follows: TGTGCCAGCAGCTTAGCCCCCCAAGATGGCGCGGCATCCTACGAGCAGTACTTC.

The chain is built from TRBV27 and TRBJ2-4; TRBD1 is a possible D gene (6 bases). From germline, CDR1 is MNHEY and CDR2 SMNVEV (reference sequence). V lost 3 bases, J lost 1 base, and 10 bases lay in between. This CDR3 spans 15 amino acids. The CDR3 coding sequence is TGTGCCAGCAGTTTTCTTAGGGGGGCCAAAAACATTCAGTACTTC. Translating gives CASSFLRGAKNIQYF.

The DNA for the CDR3 is TGTGCCAGCAGCCGCACGACTAGCGGGGGGAATGAGCAGTTCTTC. This gives the protein CASSRTTSGGNEQFF. The chain combines TRBV3-1 with TRBJ2-1; 13 bases agree with TRBD2. J lost 7 bases, V lost 4 bases, and 4 bases had no gene match. Germline V gene lookup returns CDR1 LGHDT and CDR2 YNNKEL (reference sequence). The CDR3 sequence is 15 residues long.

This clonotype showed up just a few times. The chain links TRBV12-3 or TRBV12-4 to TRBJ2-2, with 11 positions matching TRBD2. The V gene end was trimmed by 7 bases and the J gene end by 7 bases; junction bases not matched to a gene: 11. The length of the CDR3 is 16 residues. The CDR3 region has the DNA TGTGCCAGCACCCAACTAGCGGGAGTCGCCGGCGGGGAGCTGTTTTTT. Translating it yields CASTQLAGVAGGELFF.

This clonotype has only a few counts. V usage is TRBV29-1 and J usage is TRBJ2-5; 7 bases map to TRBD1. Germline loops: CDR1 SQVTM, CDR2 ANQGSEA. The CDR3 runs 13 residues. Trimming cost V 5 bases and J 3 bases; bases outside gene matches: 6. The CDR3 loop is CSVYQTGKETQYF. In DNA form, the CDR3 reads TGCAGCGTTTACCAGACAGGGAAAGAGACCCAGTACTTC. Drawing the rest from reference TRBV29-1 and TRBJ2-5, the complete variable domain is SAVISQKPSRDICQRGTSLTIQCQVDSQVTMMFWYRQQPGQSLTLIATANQGSEATYESGFVIDKFPISRPNLTFSTLTVSNMSPEDSSIYLCSVYQTGKETQYFGPGTRLLVL.

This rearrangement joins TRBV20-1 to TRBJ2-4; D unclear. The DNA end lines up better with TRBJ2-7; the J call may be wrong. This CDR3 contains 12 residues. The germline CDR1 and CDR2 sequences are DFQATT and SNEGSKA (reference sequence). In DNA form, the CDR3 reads TGCAGTGCTACGGGTCCTGGGTACGAGCAGTACTTC. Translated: CSATGPGYEQYF.

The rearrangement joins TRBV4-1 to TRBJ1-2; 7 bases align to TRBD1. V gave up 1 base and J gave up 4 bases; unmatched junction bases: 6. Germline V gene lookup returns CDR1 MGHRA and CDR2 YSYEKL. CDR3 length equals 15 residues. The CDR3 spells CASSQVGSGGYGYTF. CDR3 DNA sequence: TGCGCCAGCAGCCAAGTTGGGTCAGGGGGCTATGGCTACACCTTC.

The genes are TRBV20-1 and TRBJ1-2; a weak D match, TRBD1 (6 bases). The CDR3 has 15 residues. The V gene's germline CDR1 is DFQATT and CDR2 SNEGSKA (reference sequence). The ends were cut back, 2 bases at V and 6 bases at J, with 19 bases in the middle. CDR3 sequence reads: CSARIGPLQGNGYTF. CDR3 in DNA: TGCAGTGCTAGAATAGGCCCCCTACAGGGAAATGGCTACACCTTC.

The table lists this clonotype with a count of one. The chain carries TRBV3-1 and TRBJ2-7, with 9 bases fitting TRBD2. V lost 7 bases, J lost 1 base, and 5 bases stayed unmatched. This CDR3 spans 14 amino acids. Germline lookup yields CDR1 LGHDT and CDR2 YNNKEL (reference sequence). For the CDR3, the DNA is TGTGCCAGCAAGTTTAGCGGGAGTTCCTACGAGCAGTACTTC. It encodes CASKFSGSSYEQYF.

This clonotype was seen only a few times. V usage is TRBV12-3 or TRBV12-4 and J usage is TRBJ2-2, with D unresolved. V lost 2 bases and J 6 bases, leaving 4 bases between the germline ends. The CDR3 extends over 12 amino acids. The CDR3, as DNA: TGTGCCAGCAGTTTACGGGCCGGGGAGCTGTTTTTT. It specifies CASSLRAGELFF.

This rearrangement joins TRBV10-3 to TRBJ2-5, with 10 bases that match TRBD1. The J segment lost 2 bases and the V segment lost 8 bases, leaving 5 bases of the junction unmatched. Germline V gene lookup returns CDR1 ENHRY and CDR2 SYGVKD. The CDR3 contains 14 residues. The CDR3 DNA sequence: TGTGCCATCGGCCCGGGACAGGGGCAAGAGACCCAGTACTTC. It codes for CAIGPGQGQETQYF.

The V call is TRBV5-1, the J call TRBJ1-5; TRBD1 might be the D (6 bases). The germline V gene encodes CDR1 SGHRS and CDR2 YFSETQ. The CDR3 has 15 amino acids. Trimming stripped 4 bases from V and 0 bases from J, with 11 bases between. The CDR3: CASSPQGISNQPQHF. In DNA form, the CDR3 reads TGCGCCAGCAGCCCGCAGGGGATTAGCAATCAGCCCCAGCATTTT.

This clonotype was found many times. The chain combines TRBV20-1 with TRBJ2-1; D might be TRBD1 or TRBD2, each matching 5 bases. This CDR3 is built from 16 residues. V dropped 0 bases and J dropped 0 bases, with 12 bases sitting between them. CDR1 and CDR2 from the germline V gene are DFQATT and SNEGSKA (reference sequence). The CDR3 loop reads CSARDHGASSYNEQFF. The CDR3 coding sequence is TGCAGTGCTAGAGATCACGGGGCGAGCTCCTACAATGAGCAGTTCTTC.

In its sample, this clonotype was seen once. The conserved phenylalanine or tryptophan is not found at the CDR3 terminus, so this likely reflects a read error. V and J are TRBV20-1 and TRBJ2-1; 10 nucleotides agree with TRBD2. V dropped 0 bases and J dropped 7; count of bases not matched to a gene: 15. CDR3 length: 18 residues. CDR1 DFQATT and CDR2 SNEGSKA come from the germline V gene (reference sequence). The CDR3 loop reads CSARDRLAGVRIRNEQFL. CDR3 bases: TGCAGTGCTAGAGATCGGCTAGCGGGAGTAAGAATTAGGAATGAGCAGTTCCTC.

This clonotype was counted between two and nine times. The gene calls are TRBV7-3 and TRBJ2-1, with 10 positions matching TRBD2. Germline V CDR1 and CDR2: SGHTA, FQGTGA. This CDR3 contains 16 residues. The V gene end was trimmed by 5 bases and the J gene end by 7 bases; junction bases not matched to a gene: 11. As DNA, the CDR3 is TGTGCCAGCAGCCCTTTGGGAGCGGGAGGGCCGAATGAGCAGTTCTTC. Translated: CASSPLGAGGPNEQFF.

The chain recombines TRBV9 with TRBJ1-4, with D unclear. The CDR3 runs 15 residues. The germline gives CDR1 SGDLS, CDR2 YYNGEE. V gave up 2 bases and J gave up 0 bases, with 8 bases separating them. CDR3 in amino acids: CASSVGLATNEKLFF. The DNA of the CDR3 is TGTGCCAGCAGCGTGGGTCTGGCAACTAATGAAAAACTGTTTTTT.

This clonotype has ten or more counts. CDR3 in DNA: TGTGCCAGCAACCCGGACAGGGGAGGCTATGGCTACACCTTC. This encodes CASNPDRGGYGYTF. The chain recombines TRBV3-1 with TRBJ1-2, with TRBD1 matching 9 bases. V dropped 7 bases and J dropped 4; count of bases not matched to a gene: 7. CDR1 and CDR2 from the germline V gene are LGHDT and YNNKEL (reference sequence). This CDR3 is 14 amino acids long.

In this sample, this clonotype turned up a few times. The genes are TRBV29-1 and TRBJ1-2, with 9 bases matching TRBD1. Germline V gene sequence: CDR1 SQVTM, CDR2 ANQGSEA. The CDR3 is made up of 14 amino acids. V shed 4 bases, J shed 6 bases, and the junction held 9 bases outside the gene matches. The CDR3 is CSVVQQGAWNGYTF. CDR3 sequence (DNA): TGCAGCGTTGTCCAACAGGGGGCATGGAATGGCTACACCTTC.

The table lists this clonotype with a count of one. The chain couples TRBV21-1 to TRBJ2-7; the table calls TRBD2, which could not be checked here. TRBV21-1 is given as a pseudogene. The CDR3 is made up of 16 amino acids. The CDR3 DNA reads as TGTGCCAGCAGCAAAGACGGGGAGGCAAGCTCCTACGAGCAGTACTTC. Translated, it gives CASSKDGEASSYEQYF.

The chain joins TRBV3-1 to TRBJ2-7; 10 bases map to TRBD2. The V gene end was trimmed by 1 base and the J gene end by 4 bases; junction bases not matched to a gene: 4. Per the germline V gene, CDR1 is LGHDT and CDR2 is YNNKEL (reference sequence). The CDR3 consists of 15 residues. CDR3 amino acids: CASSQGLAGLYEQYF. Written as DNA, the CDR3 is TGTGCCAGCAGCCAAGGACTAGCGGGTTTGTACGAGCAGTACTTC.

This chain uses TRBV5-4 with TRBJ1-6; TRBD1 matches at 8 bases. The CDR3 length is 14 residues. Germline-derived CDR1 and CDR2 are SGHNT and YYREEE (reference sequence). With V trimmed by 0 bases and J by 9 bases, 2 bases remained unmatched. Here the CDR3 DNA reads TGTGCCAGCAGCTTGGAACAGGGGGTTTCACCCCTCCACTTT. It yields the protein CASSLEQGVSPLHF. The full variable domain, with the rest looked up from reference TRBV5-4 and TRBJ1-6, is ETGVTQSPTHLIKTRGQQVTLRCSSQSGHNTVSWYQQALGQGPQFIFQYYREEENGRGNFPPRFSGLQFPNYSSELNVNALELDDSALYLCASSLEQGVSPLHFGNGTRLTVT.

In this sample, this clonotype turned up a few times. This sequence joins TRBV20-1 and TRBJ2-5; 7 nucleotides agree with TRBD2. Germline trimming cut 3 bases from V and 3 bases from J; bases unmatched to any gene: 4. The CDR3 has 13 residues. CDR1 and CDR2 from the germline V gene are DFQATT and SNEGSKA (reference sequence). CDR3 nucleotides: TGCAGTGCTAGCGGGAGGCTTGAAGAGACCCAGTACTTC. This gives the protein CSASGRLEETQYF.

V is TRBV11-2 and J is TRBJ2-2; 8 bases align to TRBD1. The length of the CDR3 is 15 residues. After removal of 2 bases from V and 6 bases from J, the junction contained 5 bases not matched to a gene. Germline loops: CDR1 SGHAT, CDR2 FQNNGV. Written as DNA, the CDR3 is TGTGCCAGCAGCTTACTTGACAGGGGCGCCGGGGAGCTGTTTTTT. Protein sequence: CASSLLDRGAGELFF.

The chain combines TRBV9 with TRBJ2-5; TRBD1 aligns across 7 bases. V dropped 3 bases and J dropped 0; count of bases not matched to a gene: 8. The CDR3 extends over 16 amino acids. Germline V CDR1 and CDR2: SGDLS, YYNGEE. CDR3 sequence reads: CASSAQDRSYQETQYF. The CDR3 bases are TGTGCCAGCAGCGCACAGGACAGGTCGTACCAAGAGACCCAGTACTTC.

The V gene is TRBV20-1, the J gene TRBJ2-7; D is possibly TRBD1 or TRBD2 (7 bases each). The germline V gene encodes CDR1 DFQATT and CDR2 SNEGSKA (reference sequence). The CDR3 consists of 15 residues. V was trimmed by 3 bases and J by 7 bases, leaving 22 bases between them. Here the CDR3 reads CSARPSGGGSEEQYF. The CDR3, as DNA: TGCAGTGCTAGGCCCTCAGGGGGGGGGTCTGAGGAGCAGTACTTC.

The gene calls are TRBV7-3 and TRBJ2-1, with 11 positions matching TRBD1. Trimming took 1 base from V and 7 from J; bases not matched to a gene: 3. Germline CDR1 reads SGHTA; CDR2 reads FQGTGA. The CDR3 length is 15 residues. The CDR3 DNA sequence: TGTGCCAGCAGCTTAAGAGGACAGGGGGCTAATGAGCAGTTCTTC. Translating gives CASSLRGQGANEQFF.